This passage covers 13 T cell receptor beta chains from one sample sequenced in a study of T cell responses to AZD1222 COVID-19 vaccine. Produced via immunoSEQ multiplex PCR; TCRdb's table is partial and in-frame only. The data contain more than 85,000 clones, more than 70% of them singletons. The sequencing here drew on peripheral blood, taken on day 0 of AZD1222 vaccination. These TCRs come from an adult in good health.

This chain joins TRBV7-2 and TRBJ1-2, with D uncertain. Germline V gene sequence: CDR1 SGHTA, CDR2 FQGNSA. The CDR3 consists of 14 residues. V dropped 0 bases and J dropped 2 bases, with 7 bases sitting between them. CDR3 DNA sequence: TGTGCCAGCAGCTTAGCTCCACTGAACTATGGCTACACCTTC. This encodes CASSLAPLNYGYTF.

The chain links TRBV11-2 to TRBJ2-7, with unresolved D. V lost 5 bases, J lost 0 bases, and 14 bases lay in between. CDR3 length: 15 amino acids. Germline V gives CDR1 SGHAT, CDR2 FQNNGV. CDR3 nucleotides: TGTGCCAGCAGCCCCCGAGAACTTTTCTCCTACGAGCAGTACTTC. Translated: CASSPRELFSYEQYF.

The chain joins TRBV14 to TRBJ1-2; D is unresolved. Trimming shortened V by 8 bases and J by 5 bases, and 15 bases separated the two germline ends. The CDR3 has 13 amino acids. Germline loops: CDR1 SGHDN, CDR2 FVKESK. In DNA, the CDR3 is TGTGCCAGCTCCCAAGGGCTGGGGTATGGCTACACCTTC. Translation: CASSQGLGYGYTF.

The chain joins TRBV7-9 to TRBJ2-2; D is unresolved. Trimming removed 4 bases from V and 4 bases from J, with 13 bases in between. The germline V gene encodes CDR1 SEHNR and CDR2 FQNEAQ (reference sequence). The CDR3 has 15 amino acids. CDR3 nucleotides: TGTGCCAGCAGCTCCAGATCAAACCCCACCGGGGAGCTGTTTTTT. Its protein product is CASSSRSNPTGELFF.

The rearrangement joins TRBV6-2 or TRBV6-3 to TRBJ2-7, with 9 bases identical to TRBD1. Germline CDR1 and CDR2: MNHEY and SVGEGT. The V gene end was trimmed by 2 bases and the J gene end by 6 bases; junction bases not matched to a gene: 5. This CDR3 spans 14 amino acids. The CDR3 coding sequence is TGTGCCAGCAGTTACGGACAGGGGATCTCCGAGCAGTACTTC. This gives the protein CASSYGQGISEQYF.

The chain links TRBV5-4 to TRBJ1-2; 8 bases match TRBD1. The ends lost 4 bases at V and 8 bases at J; junction bases unmatched: 10. The CDR3 has 14 residues. CDR1 is SGHNT, CDR2 YYREEE, per germline (reference sequence). Here the CDR3 reads CASSQNQGAGGYTF. CDR3 nucleotides: TGTGCCAGCAGCCAGAATCAGGGGGCTGGGGGCTACACCTTC.

This rearrangement joins TRBV6-6 to TRBJ2-1, with TRBD1 matching over 11 bases. J was trimmed by 8 bases and V by 4 bases; bases with no gene match: 7. The CDR3 length is 15 residues. Per the germline V gene, CDR1 is MNHNY and CDR2 is SVGAGI (reference sequence). CDR3 in DNA: TGTGCCAGCAGTTCCCCGGGACAGGGGGACGATGAGCAGTTCTTC. Translating gives CASSSPGQGDDEQFF.

The gene calls are TRBV10-3 and TRBJ1-5; tentatively, D is TRBD1 (5 bases). CDR1 is ENHRY, CDR2 SYGVKD, per germline. Trimming removed 0 bases from V and 7 bases from J, with 7 bases in between. This CDR3 contains 13 residues. CDR3 DNA: TGTGCCATCAGTGAGTCCAGGGCCCAGCCCCAGCATTTT. Its protein is CAISESRAQPQHF.

This chain joins TRBV2 and TRBJ2-7; possible D gene TRBD1, 6 bases. The CDR3 contains 12 residues. Trimming shortened V by 5 bases and J by 2 bases, and 7 bases separated the two germline ends. Germline assignment: CDR1 SNHLY and CDR2 FYNNEI. The CDR3 sequence: CASSRTAYEQYF. In nucleotides, the CDR3 is TGTGCCAGCAGTCGGACAGCCTACGAGCAGTACTTC.

The chain has TRBV9 and TRBJ1-2; 7 bases are shared with TRBD1. CDR1 and CDR2 (germline): SGDLS, YYNGEE. The CDR3 has 15 residues. Unmatched junction bases numbered 5, after V lost 3 bases and J lost 0 bases. CDR3 sequence (DNA): TGTGCCAGCAGCGCGAGGGACAGCTCTAACTATGGCTACACCTTC. Residues: CASSARDSSNYGYTF. Based on the CDR3 plus reference TRBV9 and TRBJ1-2, the full variable domain is DSGVTQTPKHLITATGQRVTLRCSPRSGDLSVYWYQQSLDQGLQFLIQYYNGEERAKGNILERFSAQQFPDLHSELNLSSLELGDSALYFCASSARDSSNYGYTFGSGTRLTVV.

This chain joins TRBV28 and TRBJ2-7; 10 positions match TRBD2. J lost 1 base, V lost 7 bases, and 4 bases had no gene match. The CDR3 length is 14 residues. From germline, CDR1 is MDHEN and CDR2 SYDVKM. The CDR3 sequence is CASMGSGRSYEQYF. For the CDR3, the DNA is TGTGCCAGCATGGGTAGCGGGAGGTCCTACGAGCAGTACTTC. The full variable domain, in which reference TRBV28 and TRBJ2-7 provide the parts outside the CDR3, is DVKVTQSSRYLVKRTGEKVFLECVQDMDHENMFWYRQDPGLGLRLIYFSYDVKMKEKGDIPEGYSVSREKKERFSLILESASTNQTSMYLCASMGSGRSYEQYFGPGTRLTVT.

The table lists this clone with a few counts. The chain recombines TRBV5-1 with TRBJ2-3, with 11 bases aligning to TRBD2. CDR1 SGHRS and CDR2 YFSETQ come from the germline V gene. V was clipped by 4 bases and J by 2 bases; unmatched bases: 6. The CDR3 length is 16 residues. CDR3 region: CASSRGTSGYTDTQYF. CDR3 in DNA: TGCGCCAGCAGCCGGGGGACTAGCGGCTACACAGATACGCAGTATTTT.

The sample holds a few counts of this clone. The chain joins TRBV6-5 to TRBJ1-1; D call uncertain. The germline V gene encodes CDR1 MNHEY and CDR2 SVGAGI. The CDR3 length is 13 residues. Trimming pared 6 bases from V and 0 bases from J, leaving 8 bases between. The CDR3 protein is CASRRAMNTEAFF. CDR3 nucleotides: TGTGCCAGCAGGAGGGCGATGAACACTGAAGCTTTCTTT.